This paragraph reports one TCR beta chain. TCRdb passed the 5' RACE reads through MiXCR, listing each CDR3 protein once. The profile covers about 720,000 distinct CDR3 sequences, with about 20% appearing a single time and 10% to 15% taken by the ten largest. J was trimmed by 8 bases and V by 5 bases; bases with no gene match: 4. Germline assignment: CDR1 SEHNR and CDR2 FQNEAQ (reference sequence). This CDR3 is 13 amino acids long. This sample is drawn from a study of identical twins. These data also featured in a second study, about T cells expressing NK-cell markers.

The clonotype was recovered from a woman under 30 in good health. Sequencing used PBMCs. The rearrangement joins TRBV7-9 to TRBJ2-1; TRBD1 agrees at 9 bases. The CDR3 here is CASSLRTGDEQFF. The CDR3 coding sequence is TGTGCCAGCAGCCTCAGGACAGGGGATGAGCAGTTCTTC.